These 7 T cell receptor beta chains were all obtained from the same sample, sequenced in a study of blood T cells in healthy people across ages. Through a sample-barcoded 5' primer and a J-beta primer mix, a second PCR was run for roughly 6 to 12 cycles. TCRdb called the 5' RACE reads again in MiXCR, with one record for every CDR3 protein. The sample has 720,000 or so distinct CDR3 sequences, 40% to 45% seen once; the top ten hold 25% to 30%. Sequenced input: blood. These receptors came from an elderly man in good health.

Written as DNA, the CDR3 is TGCAGTGCTAGGGACCGGGACGTACTCCAAGAGACCCAGTACTTC. Protein: CSARDRDVLQETQYF. The chain employs TRBV20-1 and TRBJ2-5; D possibly uses TRBD1 or TRBD2 (5 bases each). V lost 3 bases and J lost 1, with 15 bases in between. This CDR3 contains 15 residues. Germline V gene sequence: CDR1 DFQATT, CDR2 SNEGSKA (reference sequence).

The CDR3 here is CSASAADYEQYF. In DNA, the CDR3 is TGCAGTGCTAGTGCGGCAGACTACGAGCAGTACTTC. The chain recombines TRBV20-1 with TRBJ2-7; D gene uncertain. V was clipped by 3 bases and J by 3 bases, with 9 bases between them. Germline V gives CDR1 DFQATT, CDR2 SNEGSKA (reference sequence). The CDR3 length is 12 residues.

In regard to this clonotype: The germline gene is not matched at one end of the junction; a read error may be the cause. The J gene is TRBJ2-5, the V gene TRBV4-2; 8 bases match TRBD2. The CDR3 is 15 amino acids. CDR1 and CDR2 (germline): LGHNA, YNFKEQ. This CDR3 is CAGSQGGAGEETQYF. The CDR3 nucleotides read TGTGCCGGCAGCCAAGGGGGAGCGGGGGAAGAGACCCAGTACTTC.

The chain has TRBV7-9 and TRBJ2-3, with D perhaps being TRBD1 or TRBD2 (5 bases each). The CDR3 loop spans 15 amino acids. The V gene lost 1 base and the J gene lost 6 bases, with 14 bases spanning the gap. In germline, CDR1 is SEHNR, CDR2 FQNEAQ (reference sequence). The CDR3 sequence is CASSLGPEGSDTQYF. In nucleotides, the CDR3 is TGTGCCAGCAGCTTAGGGCCCGAGGGGAGCGATACGCAGTATTTT.

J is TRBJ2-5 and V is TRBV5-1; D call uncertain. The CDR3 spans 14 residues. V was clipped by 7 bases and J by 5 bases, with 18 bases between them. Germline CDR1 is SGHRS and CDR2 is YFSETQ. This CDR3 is CASSQVSEAETQYF. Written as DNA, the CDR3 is TGCGCCAGCTCCCAAGTCAGCGAGGCGGAGACCCAGTACTTC.

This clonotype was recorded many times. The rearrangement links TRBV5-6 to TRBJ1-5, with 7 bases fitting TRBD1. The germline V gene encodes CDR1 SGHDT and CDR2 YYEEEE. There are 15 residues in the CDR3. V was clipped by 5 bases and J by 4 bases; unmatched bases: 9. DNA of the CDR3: TGTGCCAGCAGTTTACGACAGGGTTGGAATCAGCCCCAGCATTTT. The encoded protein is CASSLRQGWNQPQHF.

The CDR3 is CASSLFSLSNQPQHF. Written as DNA, the CDR3 is TGTGCCAGCAGTTTGTTCAGCCTTAGCAATCAGCCCCAGCATTTT. The rearrangement uses TRBV27 and TRBJ1-5; no clear D. With 3 bases removed from V and 0 bases from J, the gap between germline ends came to 9 bases. From germline, CDR1 is MNHEY and CDR2 SMNVEV (reference sequence). This CDR3 has 15 amino acids.